Included here is one T cell receptor (beta chain) sequence, with context. Its cognate antigen has yet to be identified. No much larger clonotype is one base removed from it; base qualities were not supplied. The method behind the library was the immunoSEQ multiplex PCR assay. For the multiplex PCR, a mixture combining 60 forward primers for TCR Vbeta segments and 13 reverse primers for TCR Jbeta segments was used. A multiplex PCR assay on genomic DNA amplified the CDR3 region of rearranged TCR beta genes. Amplified TCR beta libraries were sequenced as 87-base-pair reads on the Illumina HiSeq System. On the study's bioinformatics: Across the 670 or so repertoires, a later analysis counted approximately 75 million unique TCR beta chains, approximately 12 million of which were shared by at least two donors. A nearest-neighbor algorithm error-corrected the raw reads and collapsed the reads into unique sequences, merging closely related sequences to remove PCR and sequencing errors. To assign V, D and J gene segments, CDR3 sequences were aligned to IMGT reference sequences. For a sequence to be retained, at least a six-nucleotide match to both a V gene segment and a J gene segment was required. Rearrangements were classified as productive when the CDR3 lacked stop codons and remained in frame with V and J, and all other rearrangements were classified as non-productive. Following IMGT convention, CDR3 was defined as the stretch from the second conserved V-encoded cysteine up to the conserved J-encoded phenylalanine. Sequences without an unambiguous match to a single V gene segment were excluded from the earlier analysis of about 640 of the donors. An earlier analysis of a few hundred of the donors classified V segments as functional when productive rearrangements were above 56.7% and as segregating when the standard deviation between donors was above 5%. To diagnose cytomegalovirus status from the catalog of TCR beta chain sequences, a statistical classification framework was built. In a later analysis, TCR nucleotide sequences were compared against IMGT/GENE-DB human TR gene sequences so that V and J genes could be assigned. In a later analysis, CDR3 sequences and most-parsimonious VDJ recombination scenarios were assigned using the TCRdist pipeline. In a later analysis, every TCR beta chain was defined by the combination of its CDR3 amino acid sequence and its V-gene family, and reads without a unique V-gene family were dropped. As a way to deal with suspected cross-contamination and a sequencing artifact, a later analysis dropped 450 to 600 nucleotide sequences that were highly shared and had low generation probability. A later analysis calculated a clonal expansion index for each public chain from normalized within-repertoire ranks of inferred template counts. In a later analysis, generation probabilities were computed using a VDJ recombination model fitted to out-of-frame rearrangements, and the results were checked against IGoR. In a later analysis, TCR-TCR, TCR-HLA and TCR-CMV co-occurrence was scored with hypergeometric tests, and a repertoire-size bias correction was applied to TCR pairs. A later analysis estimated false discovery rates by permuting HLA or CMV assignments 20 times. In a later analysis, co-occurring TCRs were grouped with DBSCAN, and TCRdist sequence similarity was added when clustering was performed within HLA-allele-positive subsets. For co-occurrence clustering, repertoires with fewer than 30,000 or more than 120,000 public chains were excluded, along with five repertoires with anomalous nucleotide sharing. TCRdb mirrors the immuneACCESS table, restricted to in-frame sequences. Some clones are absent from its copies; in checked studies, under half trace to an unresolved V gene, and the reason for the others is unknown. From that table come the V and J calls and clone size; the DNA was used to work out D and trimming. A total of 120,000 or so clones appear in this sample, roughly 80% of them only once. 3.3% of the sample belongs to the ten largest clones.

This sample was included in a study of cytomegalovirus exposure and HLA in healthy donors (dated by TCRdb to the late 2010s). For the study in its entirety: According to an earlier analysis of 587 of the donors, about 179 million T cells yielded some 120 million unique TCR beta sequences and 250 to 350 Gb of sequence data. Around 330 gigabases of sequencing data and approximately 91 million unique TCR sequences made up an early release that covered approximately 700 HLA-typed donors. Of the roughly 390 genotyped donors, less than 85% were placed in the genetic ancestry cluster associated with self-reported Caucasian donors. The study aimed to test whether signatures of past pathogen exposure could be identified by cataloging public T cell receptors. The study used immunosequencing to profile the T cell repertoires of more than 650 subjects and linked those repertoires to cytomegalovirus serostatus. Along with the approximately 620-subject first cohort, a separate validation cohort of about 110 different subjects was used. To predict cytomegalovirus infection status, the study brought together high-throughput TCR immunosequencing, statistical association of individual TCRs with disease status, and machine learning. To study patterns of TCR occurrence, a later analysis re-analyzed previously published TCR beta repertoires from just over 650 donors and added high-resolution HLA genotyping. The later analysis used no new phenotypic data to find candidate immune exposures, relying instead on TCR beta sequences and their occurrence across donors. An earlier analysis of 450 to 750 of the donors used high-throughput TCR beta sequencing to judge whether each TCR beta V gene segment behaved as functional or pseudogenic. Alongside the repertoire data, information on donor age, sex, ethnicity and CMV serostatus was compiled. Genome-wide SNP genotypes for about three fifths of the roughly 670 donors were used in a later genetic analysis, which treated that subset as a discovery cohort. All discovery cohort repertoires had been generated using a single sequencing platform. HLA typing covered class I and class II loci at four-digit resolution. The number of typed donors differed by locus: about 620-630 for A, B, C, DRB1 and DQB1; roughly 510 for DQA1; approximately 600 for DPA1; and 400 to 480 for DPB1. Because of strong linkage in the cohort, four or five DR-DQ haplotypes were treated as single units for association and clustering. Among around 400 genotyped donors of the cohort, an average of approximately 240,000 unique TCR beta nucleotide sequences was sequenced per donor, of which about 20% were non-productive. On the study overall, not on this receptor specifically: In a later analysis, several top co-occurrence clusters were reported to appear linked to parvovirus B19, influenza, CMV and Epstein-Barr virus. Correlated functional status among segregating V segments might reflect linkage disequilibrium, but an unknown experimental factor could not be ruled out. Only TCR beta chains were sequenced in this cohort, and the absence of alpha or paired-chain data limited detectable features. While some public TCRs were present in many individuals, most TCR sequences turned up only very rarely across donors. The study listed 164 TCR beta chains as associated with cytomegalovirus. According to a later analysis, TCR association rates differed among HLA loci, with DRB1 alleles showing the most associated TCRs and HLA-C alleles showing the fewest. A later genetic analysis associated a missense DCLRE1C variant with V-gene and J-gene trimming of TCR beta chains, and an independent cohort replicated the association. Roughly uniform sequencing depth across donors was assumed in presence/absence analyses, although this assumption may not hold. A cluster of highly shared sequence variants was judged likely to be a technical artifact of the sequencing pipeline. It was suggested by the authors that the approach could potentially be generalized to other disease states and immunological phenotypes. A later analysis found that most CMV-associated TCR beta chains appeared HLA-restricted, with HLA associations seemingly driven largely by CMV exposure. A further reported finding was that TCR beta sequences accurately predicted the HLA-A and HLA-B alleles for most subjects in the first cohort. In both the original and validation cohorts, the classifier was reported to diagnose cytomegalovirus status with high specificity and sensitivity. Some IMGT-functional V segments, including TRBV6-2 and TRBV6-3, could not be distinguished by the 87-base-pair reads and were therefore excluded. Broadly in line with IMGT annotations, most TCR beta V segments showed up in productive rearrangements about 90% or about 30% of the time in an earlier analysis of 587 of the donors. Assigning TCR associations to individual alleles was difficult when HLA alleles, especially DR and DQ, strongly co-occurred. The earlier analysis of about 600 of the donors excluded over 15 rarely observed V segments, including chromosome 9 orphons, because counts were too low. In a later genetic analysis, fewer N-insertions in productive TCRs were reported among donors in an Asian-associated ancestry cluster than the approximately 710-donor mean. Compared with equally common non-associated chains, HLA-associated TCR beta chains in a later analysis were more clonally expanded and had lower generation probabilities. Because some donors lacked HLA typing at each locus, the association tests relied only on the typed subset. A later analysis associated some 17,000 TCR beta sequences with specific HLA alleles at a false discovery rate of 0.05. In vitro tests confirmed that three of the cytomegalovirus-associated TCR beta chains recognize cytomegalovirus antigens. For the cohort, immune exposure information was limited to CMV serostatus.

Taken from cysteine to phenylalanine, the CDR3 has 16 residues. Only CDR3 DNA is held: 48 bases, read in frame from base 1. The cohort comprised 666 healthy bone marrow donors. Cohort members were all nominally healthy when sampled, although unrecorded immune exposures were likely present. The donor was CMV seronegative and was included in the group of under 450 seronegative cohort members. Every donor gave a peripheral blood sample, and the peripheral blood mononuclear cells from that sample were used for TCR beta sequencing. Genomic DNA extraction from the blood cell samples was performed with the Qiagen DNeasy Blood Extraction Kit.

This TCR derives from a male donor in good health and CMV-seronegative. Sequenced sample: PBMCs. The chain was built from TRBV21-1 and TRBJ1-1. TRBV21-1 represents a pseudogene. The CDR3 protein: CASPRGSPLRNTEAFF. The DNA sequence follows: TGTGCCAGCCCCCGAGGGTCGCCCCTTAGGAACACTGAAGCTTTCTTT.